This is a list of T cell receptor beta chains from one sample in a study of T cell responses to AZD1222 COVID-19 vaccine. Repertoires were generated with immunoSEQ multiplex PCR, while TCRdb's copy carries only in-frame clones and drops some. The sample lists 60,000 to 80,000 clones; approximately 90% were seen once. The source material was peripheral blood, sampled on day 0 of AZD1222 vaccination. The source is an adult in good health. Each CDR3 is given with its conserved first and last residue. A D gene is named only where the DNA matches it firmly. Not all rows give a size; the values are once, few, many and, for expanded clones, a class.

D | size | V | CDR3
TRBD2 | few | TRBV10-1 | CASSAGRGVSYNEQFF
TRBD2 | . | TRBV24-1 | CATSDSRGVGDTQYF
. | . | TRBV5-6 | CASSLWLGDTEAFF
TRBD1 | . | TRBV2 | CASSVDRGASYGYTF
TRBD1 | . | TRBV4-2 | CATWDSNTGELFF
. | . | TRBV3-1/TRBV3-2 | CASSQGGGPTGELFF
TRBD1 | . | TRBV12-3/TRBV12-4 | CASRTRGLTEAFF
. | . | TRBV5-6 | CASSFLGPTGGGYTF
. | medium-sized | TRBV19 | CASSIRGGSEKLFF
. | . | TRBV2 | CASSDRTANTGELFF
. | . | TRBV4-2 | CASSPSVAPDTQYF
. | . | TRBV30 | CAWSPLGLGQPQHF
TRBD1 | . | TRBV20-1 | CSAGGQGAYGYTF
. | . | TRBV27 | CASSDLDRLNRVNIQYF
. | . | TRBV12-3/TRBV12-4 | CASSFGGYEQYF
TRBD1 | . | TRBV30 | CAWVRGTGEETQYF
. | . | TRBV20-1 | CSARVPYGYTF
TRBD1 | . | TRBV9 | CASSSLGQGRTDTQYF
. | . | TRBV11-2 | CASSSTGILNEKLFF
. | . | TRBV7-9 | CASSRSPGQLNTEAFF
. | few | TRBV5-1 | CASSVEFGGGYGYTF
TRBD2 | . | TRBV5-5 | CASSMVAGGPSDTQYF
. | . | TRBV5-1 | CASSVGSTKNIQYF
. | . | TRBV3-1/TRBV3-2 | CASSQQVAGELFF
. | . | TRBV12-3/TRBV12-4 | CASSHGWTEAFF
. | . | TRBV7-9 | CASSARGNTEAFF
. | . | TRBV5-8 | CASSDPGYPPGYTF
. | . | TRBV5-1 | CASSPRVGGEKLFF
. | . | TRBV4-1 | CASSQDSNSYEQYF
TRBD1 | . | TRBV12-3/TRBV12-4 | CASQGAATGELFF
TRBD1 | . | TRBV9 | CASSGGDRVNGKLFF
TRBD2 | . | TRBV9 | CPPRVPDGGGAFGELFF
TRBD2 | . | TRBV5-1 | CASRFLAGGQSGELFF
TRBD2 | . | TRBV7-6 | CASSFPPAGTGEQYF
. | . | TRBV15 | CATSRGTNYGYTF
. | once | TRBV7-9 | CASSPGVGAVDTQYF
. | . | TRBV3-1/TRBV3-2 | CASSRNSGEQFF
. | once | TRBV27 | CASSPKSVDYEQYF
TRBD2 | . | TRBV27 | CASSGGREKAKNIQYF
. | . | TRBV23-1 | CASTPGGQGYLEAFF
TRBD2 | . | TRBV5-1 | CASSKLAGGNTGELFF
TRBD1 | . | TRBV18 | CASSTQGMTNEKLFF
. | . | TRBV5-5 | CASRRGALGTEAFF
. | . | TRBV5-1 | CASKDGGGNYGYTF
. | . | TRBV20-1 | CSASAVNQPQHF
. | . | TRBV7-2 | CASSLDRQVEQYF
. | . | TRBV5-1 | CASSFQRMNTEAFF
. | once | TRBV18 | CASSPGGGSTEAFF
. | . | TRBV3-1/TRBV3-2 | CASSQFQGIGLDEQFF
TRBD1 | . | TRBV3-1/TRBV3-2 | CASSPQGQNEAFF